This is a list of T cell receptor beta chains from one sample in a study of shared clonotypes between healthy human individuals. Repertoires were generated with immunoSEQ multiplex PCR, while TCRdb's copy carries only in-frame clones and drops some. This sample has 800,000 to 1,200,000 clones, with 70% to 80% found just once. The specimen was memory CD4+ T cells from PBMCs. These TCRs come from a man aged 18 to 29 in good health. Some clones in this sample may be carry-over from other donors' samples. Both conserved end residues are part of each CDR3. D genes are given only for firm matches. For some rows the clone size is stated as once, few or many, or as a class when expanded; others skip it.

>-|TRBJ1-3|TRBV7-2|TRBD1
TGTGCCAGCAGCCCAAATCCGGACAGGGGAAACACCATATATTTT
CASSPNPDRGNTIYF
>-|TRBJ2-7|TRBV4-2|-
TGTGCCAGCAGATTTTCAGAGCGGGACAGTTACGAGCAGTACTTC
CASRFSERDSYEQYF
>-|TRBJ2-1|TRBV7-3|-
TGTGCCAGCAGCGAAACCCGGGGAGACCTCTCCTACAATGAGCAGTTCTTC
CASSETRGDLSYNEQFF
>many|TRBJ1-1|TRBV30|-
TGTGCCTGGAGCCCATTACGGGGGGGCGGGAGCACTGAAGCTTTCTTT
CAWSPLRGGGSTEAFF
>-|TRBJ2-6|TRBV14|TRBD1
TGTGCCAGCAGCCATACCGTTACCGGGACAGGGGGCCTCCCTGGGGCCAACGTCCTGACTTTC
CASSHTVTGTGGLPGANVLTF
>-|TRBJ2-2|TRBV2|-
TGTGCCAGCAGTGAAGAGGCCGGGGAGCTGTTTTTT
CASSEEAGELFF
>-|TRBJ1-5|TRBV4-2|-
TGTGCCAGCAGCCAAGAGGGACGAGGAAAGCCCCAGCATTTT
CASSQEGRGKPQHF
>-|TRBJ2-1|TRBV5-1|-
TGCGCCAGCAGCGGCCAAAACTCCTACAATGAGCAGTTCTTC
CASSGQNSYNEQFF
>-|TRBJ1-5|TRBV7-8|-
TGTGCCAGCAGCTTAGCCCGAAATCAGCCCCAGCATTTT
CASSLARNQPQHF
>-|TRBJ1-1|TRBV28|-
TGTGCCAGCAGTGACCAGACAGGCCGGGGCACTGAAGCTTTCTTT
CASSDQTGRGTEAFF
>few|TRBJ2-5|TRBV10-3|-
TGTGCCATCCAGACCCGGACCGAAGAGACCCAGTACTTC
CAIQTRTEETQYF
>-|TRBJ2-7|TRBV7-8|-
TGTGCCAGCAGCTCTATGTTATCGGGAGTGGGGTACGAGCAGTACTTC
CASSSMLSGVGYEQYF
>once|TRBJ2-5|TRBV14|-
TGTGCCAGCAGCCAGTGGGCAGGGGAAGAGACCCAGTACTTC
CASSQWAGEETQYF